This entry describes one TCR beta chain. The data stem from a study of blood T cell repertoires in COVID-19. For the study at large: PBMCs, B-cell-depleted T cells, or T cells provided the cDNA or gDNA that made up the material.

Sequenced by immunoSEQ multiplex PCR; TCRdb stores in-frame clones only, minus some. The sample shows 250,000 or so clones, approximately 86% of them seen only once. Germline lookup yields CDR1 SQVTM and CDR2 ANQGSEA. The J segment lost 2 bases and the V segment lost 5 bases, leaving 7 bases of the junction unmatched. The length of the CDR3 is 14 residues. This chain connects TRBV29-1 to TRBJ2-3; TRBD2 matches at 7 bases. The sequence came from a woman in her twenties or thirties with acute COVID-19. The sample consisted of PBMCs or T cells enriched from blood (not recorded which). The CDR3 bases are TGCAGCGTTATAAACGGGGGGTTCACAGATACGCAGTATTTT. Protein product: CSVINGGFTDTQYF.